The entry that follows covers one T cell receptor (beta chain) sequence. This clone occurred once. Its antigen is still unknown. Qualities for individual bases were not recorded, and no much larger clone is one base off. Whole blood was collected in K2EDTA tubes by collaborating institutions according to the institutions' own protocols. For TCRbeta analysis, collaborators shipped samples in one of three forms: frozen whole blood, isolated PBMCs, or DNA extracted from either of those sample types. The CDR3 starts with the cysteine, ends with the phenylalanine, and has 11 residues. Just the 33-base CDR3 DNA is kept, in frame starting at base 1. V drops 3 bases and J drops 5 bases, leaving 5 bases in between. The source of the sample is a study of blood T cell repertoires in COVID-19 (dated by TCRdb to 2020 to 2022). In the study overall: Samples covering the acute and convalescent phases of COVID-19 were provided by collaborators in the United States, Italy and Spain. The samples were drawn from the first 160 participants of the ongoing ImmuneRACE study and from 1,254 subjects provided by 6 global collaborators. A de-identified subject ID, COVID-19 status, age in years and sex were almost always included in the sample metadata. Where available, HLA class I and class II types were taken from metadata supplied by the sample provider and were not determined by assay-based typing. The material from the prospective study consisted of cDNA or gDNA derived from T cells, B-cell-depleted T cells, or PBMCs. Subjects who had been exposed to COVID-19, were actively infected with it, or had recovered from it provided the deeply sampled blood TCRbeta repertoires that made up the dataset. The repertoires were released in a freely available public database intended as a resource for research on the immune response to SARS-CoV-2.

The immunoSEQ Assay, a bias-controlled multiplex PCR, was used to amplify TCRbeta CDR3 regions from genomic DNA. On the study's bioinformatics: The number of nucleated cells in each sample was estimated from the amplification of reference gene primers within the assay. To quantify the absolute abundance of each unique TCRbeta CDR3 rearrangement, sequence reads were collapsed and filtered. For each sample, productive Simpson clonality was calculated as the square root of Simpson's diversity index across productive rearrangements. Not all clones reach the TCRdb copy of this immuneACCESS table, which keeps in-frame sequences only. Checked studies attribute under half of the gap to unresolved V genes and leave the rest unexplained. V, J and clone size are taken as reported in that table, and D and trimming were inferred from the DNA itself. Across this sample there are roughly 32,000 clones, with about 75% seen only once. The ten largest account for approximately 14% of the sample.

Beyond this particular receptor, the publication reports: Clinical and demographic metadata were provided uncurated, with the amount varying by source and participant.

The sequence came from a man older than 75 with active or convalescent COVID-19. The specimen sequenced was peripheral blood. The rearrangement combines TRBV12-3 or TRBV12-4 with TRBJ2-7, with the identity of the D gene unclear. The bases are TGTGCCAGCAGTTTTGGCCACGAGCAGTACTTC. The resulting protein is CASSFGHEQYF.